The 10 T cell receptor beta chains given below trace back to one sample, sequenced in a study of T cells in Graves' hyperthyroidism and ophthalmopathy. RNA transcripts were the template for amplifying TCR beta CDR3 regions. The HTBI primer set was used in a first-round RT-PCR of the TCR CDR3. TCRdb re-derived calls from the multiplex PCR reads in MiXCR, one entry per CDR3 protein. Of approximately 490,000 distinct CDR3 sequences listed, 20% to 25% were seen once; the top ten hold 45% to 50%. The material sequenced was blood. These receptors all stem from a woman between 70 and 85 years old with Graves' ophthalmopathy.

This clonotype was recorded many times. The chain recombines TRBV2 with TRBJ2-1; tentatively, D is TRBD1 (6 bases). Germline V gene data show CDR1 as SNHLY and CDR2 as FYNNEI. CDR3 length: 12 residues. The germline V and J ends were trimmed by 6 bases and 6 bases, with 9 bases remaining between them. In DNA, the CDR3 is TGTGCCAGCAGCCAGGGGTTCAATGAGCAGTTCTTC. Translated: CASSQGFNEQFF. The full variable domain, rest sourced from reference TRBV2 and TRBJ2-1, is EPEVTQTPSHQVTQMGQEVILRCVPISNHLYFYWYRQILGQKVEFLVSFYNNEISEKSEIFDDQFSVERPDGSNFTLKIRSTKLEDSAMYFCASSQGFNEQFFGPGTRLTVL.

The chain links TRBV7-2 to TRBJ2-7, with 7 bases matching TRBD1. The CDR3 is 17 residues long. After removal of 0 bases from V and 0 bases from J, the junction contained 8 bases not matched to a gene. Per germline, CDR1 SGHTA and CDR2 FQGNSA. The CDR3 sequence is CASSLALGQSHSYEQYF. The CDR3 region has the DNA TGTGCCAGCAGCTTAGCCCTGGGACAGTCACACTCCTACGAGCAGTACTTC.

This clonotype was seen repeatedly, ten times or more. V is TRBV2 and J is TRBJ1-2; no definite D call. Germline loops: CDR1 SNHLY, CDR2 FYNNEI. This CDR3 region has 13 residues. V lost 6 bases and J lost 6, with 14 bases in between. CDR3 nucleotide sequence: TGTGCCAGCAGACCTTCTCCTGGGGATGGCTACACCTTC. This translates into CASRPSPGDGYTF. The whole variable domain, filled in from reference TRBV2 and TRBJ1-2, reads EPEVTQTPSHQVTQMGQEVILRCVPISNHLYFYWYRQILGQKVEFLVSFYNNEISEKSEIFDDQFSVERPDGSNFTLKIRSTKLEDSAMYFCASRPSPGDGYTFGSGTRLTVV.

The chain carries TRBV9 and TRBJ2-1, with 8 bases matching TRBD2. V shed 3 bases and J 6 bases; nucleotides not matched to a gene: 8. The germline CDR1 and CDR2 sequences are SGDLS and YYNGEE. This CDR3 contains 15 residues. CDR3 DNA sequence: TGTGCCAGCAGCGGCCCGGGAGGGCCGCGCAATGAGCAGTTCTTC. Translation gives CASSGPGGPRNEQFF. The full variable domain, completed using reference TRBV9 and TRBJ2-1, is DSGVTQTPKHLITATGQRVTLRCSPRSGDLSVYWYQQSLDQGLQFLIQYYNGEERAKGNILERFSAQQFPDLHSELNLSSLELGDSALYFCASSGPGGPRNEQFFGPGTRLTVL.

The chain uses TRBV7-9 and TRBJ2-1; 13 bases align to TRBD2. The CDR3 sequence is 16 residues long. CDR1 and CDR2 from the germline V gene are SEHNR and FQNEAQ (reference sequence). V lost 5 bases and J lost 7; bases outside the gene matches: 8. CDR3 amino acids: CASSPGLAGVTNEQFF. DNA of the CDR3: TGTGCCAGCAGCCCAGGACTAGCGGGAGTTACGAATGAGCAGTTCTTC.

This clonotype was found a few times. The chain combines TRBV7-2 with TRBJ2-7; 7 positions match TRBD1. V trimming: 5 bases; J trimming: 7 bases; junction bases outside the gene matches: 11. The CDR3 covers 14 residues. Germline assignment: CDR1 SGHTA and CDR2 FQGNSA. The CDR3 loop reads CASSPHRGVREQYF. CDR3 in DNA: TGTGCCAGCAGCCCCCACAGGGGAGTGAGGGAGCAGTACTTC.

Only a few counts were recorded for this clonotype. The rearrangement joins TRBV10-3 to TRBJ1-2, with TRBD1 matching over 9 bases. The germline CDR1 and CDR2 sequences are ENHRY and SYGVKD. Losses at the gene ends were 11 bases for V and 8 bases for J; bases not matched to a gene: 9. The CDR3 consists of 12 residues. In DNA, the CDR3 is TGTGCCCAATCACAGGGGGCGGGCGGCTACACCTTC. It yields the protein CAQSQGAGGYTF.

The table lists this clonotype with a few counts. The chain has TRBV30 and TRBJ1-1; TRBD1 aligns across 8 bases. Germline V gene lookup returns CDR1 GTSNPN and CDR2 SVGIG (reference sequence). Trimming cost V 4 bases and J 1 base; bases outside gene matches: 5. This CDR3 region has 14 residues. The CDR3 bases are TGTGCCTGGACCCGAGACAGGGGGAACACTGAAGCTTTCTTT. This translates into CAWTRDRGNTEAFF.

There are many counts of this clonotype. J is TRBJ2-1 and V is TRBV7-2; the match to TRBD2 covers 10 bases. The CDR3 is made up of 15 amino acids. After removal of 5 bases from V and 6 bases from J, the junction contained 7 bases not matched to a gene. Germline CDR1 reads SGHTA; CDR2 reads FQGNSA. For the CDR3, the DNA is TGTGCCAGCAGCGCCCTAGCGGGAGTTGGCAATGAGCAGTTCTTC. Residues: CASSALAGVGNEQFF. Combining the CDR3 with reference TRBV7-2 and TRBJ2-1 gives the whole variable domain GAGVSQSPSNKVTEKGKDVELRCDPISGHTALYWYRQSLGQGLEFLIYFQGNSAPDKSGLPSDRFSAERTGGSVSTLTIQRTQQEDSAVYLCASSALAGVGNEQFFGPGTRLTVL.

On this clonotype: A much bigger clone sits one base away, suggesting this may be a read error. The chain links TRBV5-1 to TRBJ1-1; 8 bases are a match to TRBD1. V lost 5 bases to trimming and J lost 5 bases; unmatched junction nucleotides: 5. Germline V lookup: CDR1 SGHRS, CDR2 YFSETQ. The CDR3 sequence is 13 residues long. The CDR3 bases are TGCGCCAGCAGAGAGGACAGGGTGACTGAAGCTTTCTTT. As protein: CASREDRVTEAFF. Full variable domain (missing parts from reference TRBV5-1 and TRBJ1-1): KAGVTQTPRYLIKTRGQQVTLSCSPISGHRSVSWYQQTPGQGLQFLFEYFSETQRNKGNFPGRFSGRQFSNSRSEMNVSTLELGDSALYLCASREDRVTEAFFGQGTRLTVV.